These 2 T cell receptor beta chains were all obtained from the same sample, sequenced in a study of identical twins. TCRdb processed the 5' RACE reads anew with MiXCR; each CDR3 protein has one entry. The sample contains over 600,000 distinct CDR3 sequences, around 20% of which appear only once. This sample was shared with a second study, whose subject was T cells expressing NK-cell markers.

The specimen was PBMCs. These receptors were obtained from a woman aged 18-29 years in good health.

The V call is TRBV6-2 or TRBV6-3, the J call TRBJ2-5, with D perhaps TRBD1 or TRBD2 (6 bases each). Trimming took 6 bases from V and 5 from J, leaving 13 bases between them. CDR1 is MNHEY, CDR2 SVGEGT, per germline. There are 13 residues in the CDR3. CDR3: CASRPRGDETQYF. The CDR3 DNA reads TGTGCCAGCAGGCCAAGGGGGGACGAGACCCAGTACTTC.

This chain uses TRBV6-2 or TRBV6-3 with TRBJ2-5; 8 bases line up with TRBD2. CDR1 is MNHEY and CDR2 is SVGEGT in the germline V gene. The CDR3 is made up of 19 amino acids. Trimming took 4 bases from V and 4 from J; bases not matched to a gene: 20. The DNA for the CDR3 is TGTGCCAGCAGTTCGTCGAGCCAGCGGGAGTCGATGCGTAGAGAGACCCAGTACTTC. This codes for CASSSSSQRESMRRETQYF.